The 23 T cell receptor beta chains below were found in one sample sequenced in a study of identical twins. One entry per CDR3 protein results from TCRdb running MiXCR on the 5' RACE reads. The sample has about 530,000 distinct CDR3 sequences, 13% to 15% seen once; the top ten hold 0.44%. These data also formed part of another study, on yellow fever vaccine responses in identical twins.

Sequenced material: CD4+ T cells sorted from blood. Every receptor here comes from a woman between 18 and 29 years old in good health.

The CDR3, as DNA: TGCGCCAGCAGCCAAGATGGCGGGGGGTCACCCCTCCACTTT. Residues: CASSQDGGGSPLHF. The chain combines TRBV4-1 with TRBJ1-6; maybe TRBD1 (5 bases). CDR3 size: 14 residues. CDR1 and CDR2 from the germline V gene are MGHRA and YSYEKL. Trimming removed 0 bases at V and 10 bases at J, with 10 bases between.

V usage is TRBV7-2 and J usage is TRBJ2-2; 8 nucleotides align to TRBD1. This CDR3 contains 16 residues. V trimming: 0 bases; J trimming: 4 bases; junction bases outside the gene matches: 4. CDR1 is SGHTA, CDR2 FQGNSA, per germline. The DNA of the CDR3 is TGTGCCAGCAGCTTAGCGAACAGGGGGAGCACCGGGGAGCTGTTTTTT. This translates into CASSLANRGSTGELFF.

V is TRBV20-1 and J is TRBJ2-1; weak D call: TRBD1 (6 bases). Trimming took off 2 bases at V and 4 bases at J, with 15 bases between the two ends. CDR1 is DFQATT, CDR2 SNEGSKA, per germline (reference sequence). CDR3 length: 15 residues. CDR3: CSARLGQGSYNEQFF. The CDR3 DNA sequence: TGCAGTGCTAGATTGGGGCAGGGGAGTTACAATGAGCAGTTCTTC.

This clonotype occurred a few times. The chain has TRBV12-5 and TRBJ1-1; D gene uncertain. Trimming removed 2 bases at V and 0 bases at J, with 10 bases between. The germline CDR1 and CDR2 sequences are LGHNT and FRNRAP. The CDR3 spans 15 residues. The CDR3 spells CASGLTASLNTEAFF. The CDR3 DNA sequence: TGTGCTAGTGGTTTGACGGCCAGTTTGAACACTGAAGCTTTCTTT.

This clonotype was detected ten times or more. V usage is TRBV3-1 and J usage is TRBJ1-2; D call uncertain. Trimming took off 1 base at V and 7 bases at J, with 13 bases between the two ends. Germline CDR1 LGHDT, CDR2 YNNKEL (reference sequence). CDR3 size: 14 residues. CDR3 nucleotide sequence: TGTGCCAGCAGCCAAGGAGGGCATAGGGTTGGCTACACCTTC. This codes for CASSQGGHRVGYTF.

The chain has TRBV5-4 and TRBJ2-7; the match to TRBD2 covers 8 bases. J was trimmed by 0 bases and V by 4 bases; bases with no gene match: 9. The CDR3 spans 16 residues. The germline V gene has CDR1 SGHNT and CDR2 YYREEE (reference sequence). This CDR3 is CASSPNSGIPSYEQYF. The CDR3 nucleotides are TGTGCCAGCAGCCCCAATAGCGGGATACCCTCCTACGAGCAGTACTTC.

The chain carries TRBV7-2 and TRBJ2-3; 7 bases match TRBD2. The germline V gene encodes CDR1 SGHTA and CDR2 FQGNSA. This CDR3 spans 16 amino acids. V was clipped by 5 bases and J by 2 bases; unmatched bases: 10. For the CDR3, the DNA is TGTGCCAGCAGCGGCGGGGGTGGGGGTTTCACAGATACGCAGTATTTT. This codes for CASSGGGGGFTDTQYF.

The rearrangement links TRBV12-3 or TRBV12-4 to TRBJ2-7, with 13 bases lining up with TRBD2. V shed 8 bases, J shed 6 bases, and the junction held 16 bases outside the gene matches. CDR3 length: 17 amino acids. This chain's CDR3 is CASGWGLAGTTPLEQYF. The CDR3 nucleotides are TGTGCCAGCGGTTGGGGACTAGCGGGAACCACCCCTCTCGAGCAGTACTTC.

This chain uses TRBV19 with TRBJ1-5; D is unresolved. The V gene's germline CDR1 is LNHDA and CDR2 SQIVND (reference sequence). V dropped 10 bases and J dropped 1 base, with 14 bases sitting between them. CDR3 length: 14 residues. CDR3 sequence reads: CATKSGRSNQPQHF. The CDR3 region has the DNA TGTGCCACCAAGTCGGGCCGGAGCAATCAGCCCCAGCATTTT. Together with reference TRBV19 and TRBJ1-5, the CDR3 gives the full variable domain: DGGITQSPKYLFRKEGQNVTLSCEQNLNHDAMYWYRQDPGQGLRLIYYSQIVNDFQKGDIAEGYSVSREKKESFPLTVTSAQKNPTAFYLCATKSGRSNQPQHFGDGTRLSIL.

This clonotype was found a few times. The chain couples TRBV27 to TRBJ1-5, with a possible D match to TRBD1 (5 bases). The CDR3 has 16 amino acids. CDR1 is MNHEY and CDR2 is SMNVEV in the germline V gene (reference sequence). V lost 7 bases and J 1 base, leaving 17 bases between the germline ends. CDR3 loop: CASKRDSRDSNQPQHF. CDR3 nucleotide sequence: TGTGCCAGCAAGCGCGACTCCAGGGACAGCAATCAGCCCCAGCATTTT.

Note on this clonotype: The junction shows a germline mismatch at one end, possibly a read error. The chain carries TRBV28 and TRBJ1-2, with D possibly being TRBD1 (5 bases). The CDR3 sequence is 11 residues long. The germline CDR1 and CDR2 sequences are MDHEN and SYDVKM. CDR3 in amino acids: CASTLGDGYTF. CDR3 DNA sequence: TGTGCCAGCACTTTAGGGGATGGCTACACCTTC.

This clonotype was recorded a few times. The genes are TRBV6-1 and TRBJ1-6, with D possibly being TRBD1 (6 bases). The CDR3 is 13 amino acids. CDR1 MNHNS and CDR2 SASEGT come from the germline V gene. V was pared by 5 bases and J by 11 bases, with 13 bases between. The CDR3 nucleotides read TGTGCCAGCAGTCCGGGGACAAGAGCACCCCTCCACTTT. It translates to CASSPGTRAPLHF.

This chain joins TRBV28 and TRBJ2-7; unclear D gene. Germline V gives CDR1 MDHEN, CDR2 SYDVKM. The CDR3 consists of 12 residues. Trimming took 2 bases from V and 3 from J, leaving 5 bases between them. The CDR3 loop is CASSLNIYEQYF. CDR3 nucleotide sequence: TGTGCCAGCAGTTTAAACATCTACGAGCAGTACTTC.

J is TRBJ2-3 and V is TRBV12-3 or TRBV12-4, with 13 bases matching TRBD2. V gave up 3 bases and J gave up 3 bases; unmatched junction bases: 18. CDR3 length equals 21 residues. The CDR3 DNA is TGTGCCAGCAGTTTCCGGGGGGGACTAGCGGGACCCCGGGGGCAGACAGATACGCAGTATTTT. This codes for CASSFRGGLAGPRGQTDTQYF.

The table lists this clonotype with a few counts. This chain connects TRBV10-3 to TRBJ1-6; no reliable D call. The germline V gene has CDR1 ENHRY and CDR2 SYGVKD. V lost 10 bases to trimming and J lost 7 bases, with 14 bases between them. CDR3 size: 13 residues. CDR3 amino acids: CASLDARNSPLHF. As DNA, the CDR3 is TGTGCCAGCTTGGACGCGAGGAATTCACCCCTCCACTTT.

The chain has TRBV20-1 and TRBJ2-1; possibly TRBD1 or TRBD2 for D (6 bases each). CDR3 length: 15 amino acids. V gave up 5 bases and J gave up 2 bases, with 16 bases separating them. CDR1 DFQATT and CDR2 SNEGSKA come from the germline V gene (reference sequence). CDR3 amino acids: CSAPNGGGTYNEQFF. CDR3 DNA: TGCAGTGCTCCAAACGGGGGCGGGACCTACAATGAGCAGTTCTTC.

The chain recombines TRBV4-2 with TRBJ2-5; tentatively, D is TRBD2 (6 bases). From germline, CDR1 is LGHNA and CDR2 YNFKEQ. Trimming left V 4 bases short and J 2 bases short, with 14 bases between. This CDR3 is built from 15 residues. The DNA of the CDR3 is TGTGCCAGCAGCCCACGGGCGGGGATACAAGAGACCCAGTACTTC. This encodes CASSPRAGIQETQYF.

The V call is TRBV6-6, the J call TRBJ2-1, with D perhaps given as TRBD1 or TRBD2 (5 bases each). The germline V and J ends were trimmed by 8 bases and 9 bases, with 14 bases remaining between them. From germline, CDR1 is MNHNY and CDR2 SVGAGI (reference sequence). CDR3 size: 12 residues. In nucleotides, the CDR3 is TGTGCCAGCCGACACGGGACGCCTGAGCAGTTCTTC. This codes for CASRHGTPEQFF.

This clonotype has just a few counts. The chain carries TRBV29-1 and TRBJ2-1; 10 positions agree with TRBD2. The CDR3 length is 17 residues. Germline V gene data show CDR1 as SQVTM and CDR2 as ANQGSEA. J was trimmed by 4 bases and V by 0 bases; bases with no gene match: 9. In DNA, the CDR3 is TGCAGCGTTGAAGATCGTTACGGACTAGCGGTTTACAATGAGCAGTTCTTC. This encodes CSVEDRYGLAVYNEQFF.

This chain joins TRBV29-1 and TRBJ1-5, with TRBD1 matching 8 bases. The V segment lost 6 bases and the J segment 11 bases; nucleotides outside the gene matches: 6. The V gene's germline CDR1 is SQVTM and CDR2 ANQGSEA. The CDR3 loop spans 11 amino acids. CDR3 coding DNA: TGCAGCGTCGAGACAGGGGTTGCCCAGCATTTT. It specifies CSVETGVAQHF.

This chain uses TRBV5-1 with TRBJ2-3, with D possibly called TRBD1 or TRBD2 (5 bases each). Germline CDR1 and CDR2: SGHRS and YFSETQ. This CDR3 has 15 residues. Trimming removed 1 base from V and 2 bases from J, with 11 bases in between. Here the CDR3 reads CASSLSGRPTDTQYF. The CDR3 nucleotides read TGCGCCAGCAGCTTGTCAGGGAGACCCACAGATACGCAGTATTTT.

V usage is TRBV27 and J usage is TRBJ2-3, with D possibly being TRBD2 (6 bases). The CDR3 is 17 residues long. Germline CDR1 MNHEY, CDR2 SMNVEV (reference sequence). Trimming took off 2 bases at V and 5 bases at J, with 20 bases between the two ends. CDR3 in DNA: TGTGCCAGCAGTTTAGCCCCGTACTCCTCCGGGGGAGATACGCAGTATTTT. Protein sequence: CASSLAPYSSGGDTQYF.

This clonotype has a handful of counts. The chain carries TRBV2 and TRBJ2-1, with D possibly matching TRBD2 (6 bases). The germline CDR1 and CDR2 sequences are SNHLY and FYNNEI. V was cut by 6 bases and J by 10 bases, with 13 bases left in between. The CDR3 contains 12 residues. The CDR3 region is CASRLTGVEQFF. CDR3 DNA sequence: TGTGCCAGCAGATTAACGGGAGTGGAGCAGTTCTTC.